These 2 T cell receptor beta chains originate from one sample sequenced in a study of vaccination effects on CD4 cells after COVID-19 (dated by TCRdb to the early 2020s). In the ViraFEST assay, PBMC were stimulated with viral peptide pools, and TCR sequencing was then used to find antigen-specific CD4+ T cell clonotypes based on their expansion. After more than nine days of culture, CD4+ T cells were isolated with the EasySep CD4+ T cell isolation kit. These receptors lack a known antigen. Receptor libraries were prepared by the immunoSEQ multiplex PCR assay. The table comes from immuneACCESS by way of TCRdb, which keeps in-frame sequences with V and J called. Part of the clones is missing from these tables; in studies checked, under half for an unresolved V gene and the rest for unknown reasons. The sample table shows roughly 76,000 clones, and about 70% are seen once. 1.5% to 2% of the sample rests with the top ten.

The sample was CD4+ T cells from PBMCs cultured with HCoV-229E spike peptides, taken before COVID-19 vaccination. The meaning of the sample's cell subset or site label: HCoV-229E spike overlapping peptide pool stimulation. These receptors came from a human donor who received a COVID-19 vaccine.

V usage is TRBV6-1 and J usage is TRBJ1-5, with TRBD1 identical over 9 bases. This CDR3 contains 17 residues. Germline CDR1 reads MNHNS; CDR2 reads SASEGT. Losses at the gene ends were 4 bases for V and 0 bases for J; bases not matched to a gene: 7. The CDR3 DNA reads as TGTGCCAGCAGTGGCGACAGGGGGGATTATAGCAATCAGCCCCAGCATTTT. Translation: CASSGDRGDYSNQPQHF.

The chain joins TRBV7-2 to TRBJ1-4, with 9 bases aligning to TRBD1. This CDR3 contains 16 residues. Germline trimming cut 3 bases from V and 8 bases from J; bases unmatched to any gene: 10. Germline values: CDR1 SGHTA, CDR2 FQGNSA. The CDR3 sequence is CASSLYTGGLGEKLFF. CDR3 DNA sequence: TGTGCCAGCAGCTTGTACACAGGGGGCCTGGGGGAAAAACTGTTTTTT. Drawing the rest from reference TRBV7-2 and TRBJ1-4, the complete variable domain is GAGVSQSPSNKVTEKGKDVELRCDPISGHTALYWYRQSLGQGLEFLIYFQGNSAPDKSGLPSDRFSAERTGGSVSTLTIQRTQQEDSAVYLCASSLYTGGLGEKLFFGSGTQLSVL.